This TCR beta chain originates from a study of T-cell reconstitution after alpha-beta-depleted transplantation in children. Unique molecular identifiers were built into the TCRbeta library. Each CDR3 protein is one row after TCRdb ran MiXCR on the PCR reads. The sample has fewer than 550,000 distinct CDR3 sequences; about a tenth are singletons. The length of the CDR3 is 16 residues. Trimming at V came to 4 bases and at J to 3 bases, leaving 7 bases not matched to a gene. The germline V gene encodes CDR1 SGHRS and CDR2 YFSETQ. The chain uses TRBV5-1 and TRBJ2-4, with TRBD1 matching over 10 bases. The sample in question was PBMCs from the stem cell graft donor, obtained from the stem cell graft. The TCR comes from a human donor who donated a stem cell graft to a child with acute myeloid leukemia. The CDR3 here is CASSPTGGTGKNIQYF. In DNA form, the CDR3 reads TGCGCCAGCAGCCCGACAGGGGGCACGGGCAAAAACATTCAGTACTTC.